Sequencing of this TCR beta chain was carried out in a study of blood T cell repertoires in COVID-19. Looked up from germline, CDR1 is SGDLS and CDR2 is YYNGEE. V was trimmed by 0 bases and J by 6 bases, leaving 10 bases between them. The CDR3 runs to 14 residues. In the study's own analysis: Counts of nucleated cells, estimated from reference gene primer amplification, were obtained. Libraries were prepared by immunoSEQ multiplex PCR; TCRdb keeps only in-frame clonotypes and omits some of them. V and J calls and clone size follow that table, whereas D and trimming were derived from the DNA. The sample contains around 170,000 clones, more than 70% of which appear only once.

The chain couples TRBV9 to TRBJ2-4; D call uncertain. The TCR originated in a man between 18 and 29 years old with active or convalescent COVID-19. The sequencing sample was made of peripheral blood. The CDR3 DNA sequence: TGTGCCAGCAGCGTAGACCAGATGGCAAACATTCAGTACTTC. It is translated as CASSVDQMANIQYF.